This entry features one T cell receptor beta chain sequence. The antigen is unknown. Germline and junction disagree at one end, which may indicate a read error. The data originate from a study of T cells in Graves' hyperthyroidism and ophthalmopathy. Per the germline V gene, CDR1 is MNHEY and CDR2 is SMNVEV (reference sequence). The CDR3 sequence is 18 residues long. Pregnant or lactating patients were excluded, as were those with uncontrolled infection or other autoimmune disease. RNA transcripts served as the template for amplifying TCR beta CDR3 regions. First-round RT-PCR of the TCR CDR3 relied on the HTBI primer set. TCRdb re-called the multiplex PCR reads with MiXCR, one entry per CDR3 protein. In the table there are a few hundred thousand distinct CDR3 sequences, roughly an eighth of which are singletons. General observations from the study: Ophthalmopathy was distinguished from stable hyperthyroidism by 13 V-J signatures.

The sample consisted of blood. The V call is TRBV27, the J call TRBJ2-1; D perhaps matches TRBD2 (7 bases). This receptor was taken from a woman under 30 with Graves' hyperthyroidism. CDR3 DNA sequence: TGTGCCAGCAGTTTGGCGAACTTGGACGGGGGGCCATACAATGAGCAGTCCTTC. It specifies CASSLANLDGGPYNEQSF.